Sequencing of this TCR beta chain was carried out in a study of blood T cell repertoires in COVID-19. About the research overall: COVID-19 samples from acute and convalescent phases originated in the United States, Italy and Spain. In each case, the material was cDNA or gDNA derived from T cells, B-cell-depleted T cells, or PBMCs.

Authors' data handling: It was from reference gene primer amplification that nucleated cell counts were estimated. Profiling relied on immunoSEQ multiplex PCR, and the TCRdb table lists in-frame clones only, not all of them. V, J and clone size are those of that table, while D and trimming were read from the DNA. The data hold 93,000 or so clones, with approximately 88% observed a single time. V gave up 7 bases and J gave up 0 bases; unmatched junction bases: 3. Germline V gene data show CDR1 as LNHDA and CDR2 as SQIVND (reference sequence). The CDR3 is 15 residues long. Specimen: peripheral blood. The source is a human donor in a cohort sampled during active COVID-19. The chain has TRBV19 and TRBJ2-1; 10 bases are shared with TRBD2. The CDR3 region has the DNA TGTGCCAGTAAATCTAGCGGGGGCTCCTACAATGAGCAGTTCTTC. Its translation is CASKSSGGSYNEQFF. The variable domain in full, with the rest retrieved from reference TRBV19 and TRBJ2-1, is DGGITQSPKYLFRKEGQNVTLSCEQNLNHDAMYWYRQDPGQGLRLIYYSQIVNDFQKGDIAEGYSVSREKKESFPLTVTSAQKNPTAFYLCASKSSGGSYNEQFFGPGTRLTVL.